This T cell receptor beta chain originates from a study of cytomegalovirus exposure and HLA in healthy donors. Whole-study results and caveats: Later analysis identified 16,000 or so TCR beta sequences associated with HLA alleles, using a false discovery rate threshold of 0.05.

As to this clone: What it binds is not known.

The PCR had 60 Vbeta and 13 Jbeta primers. Only in-frame clones appear in the TCRdb table, and some are missing; sequencing was by immunoSEQ multiplex PCR. Of roughly 200,000 clones in the sample, roughly 86% were seen once. Sequencing was carried out using PBMCs. The clonotype originates from a man aged 40-50 years in good health and CMV-seropositive.

The CDR3 is CASSDPGGPEKLFF. The CDR3 bases are TGTGCCAGCAGTGATCCAGGGGGCCCTGAAAAACTGTTTTTT. V gene TRBV25-1 combines with J gene TRBJ1-4; 8 bases line up with TRBD1. This CDR3 region has 14 residues. Per germline, CDR1 MGHDK and CDR2 SYGVNS. Trimming cost V 3 bases and J 7 bases; bases outside gene matches: 4.